The 11 T cell receptor beta chains presented below share a single source sample, sequenced in a study of T cells in localized non-small cell lung cancer (TCRdb year 2020). Libraries were prepared through the immunoSEQ multiplex PCR assay. As stored in TCRdb, this immuneACCESS dataset retains in-frame rearrangements with V and J assigned. A fraction of the clones does not appear; measured against another copy, unresolved V genes explain less than half of the discrepancy, and the remainder lacks a known reason. For this sample the table gives tens of thousands of clones, of which about 80% were detected only once. The biggest ten clones account for roughly 4.8% of the sample. The sequenced sample was PBMCs, obtained before any cancer treatment. These receptors came from a man aged 40 to 70 with stage II lung adenocarcinoma.

The gene calls are TRBV7-9 and TRBJ2-3, with 11 bases aligning to TRBD2. The CDR3 consists of 17 residues. Germline lookup yields CDR1 SEHNR and CDR2 FQNEAQ (reference sequence). The junction had 10 bases not matched to a gene; V was cut back by 5 bases and J by 3 bases. The CDR3 loop reads CASSLSKTSGATDTQYF. CDR3 in DNA: TGTGCCAGCAGCCTCTCGAAGACTAGCGGGGCAACAGATACGCAGTATTTT.

A word on this clone: No conserved phenylalanine or tryptophan ends this CDR3, so it is likely a read error. Because the CDR3's place on the DNA is in doubt, the DNA is left out and the CDR3 is given as listed by TCRdb. The J gene is TRBJ1-2, the V gene TRBV5-3. TRBV5-3 is given ORF status, its function remaining uncertain. The CDR3 has 14 amino acids, counting both end residues. The CDR3: CARSRLVVRKTYGY.

This clone was counted once. Distinct nucleotide sequences in the sample also encode this CDR3. V and J are TRBV25-1 and TRBJ2-1; TRBD1 matches 9 bases. CDR3 length: 15 residues. Germline V gene data show CDR1 as MGHDK and CDR2 as SYGVNS. V was clipped by 3 bases and J by 6 bases; unmatched bases: 6. Here the CDR3 DNA reads TGTGCCAGCAGTGACCGGGACAGGGTTAGCAATGAGCAGTTCTTC. Amino acid sequence: CASSDRDRVSNEQFF.

This chain links TRBV7-2 with TRBJ2-2, with D perhaps matching TRBD1 (6 bases). This CDR3 is 17 amino acids long. Germline-derived CDR1 and CDR2 are SGHTA and FQGNSA. V lost 6 bases and J 1 base, leaving 18 bases between the germline ends. The CDR3 loop reads CASSHWFGRGNTGELFF. In DNA form, the CDR3 reads TGTGCCAGCAGTCATTGGTTTGGCAGGGGGAACACCGGGGAGCTGTTTTTT.

V usage is TRBV5-1 and J usage is TRBJ2-7, with 10 positions matching TRBD1. Unmatched junction bases numbered 4, after V lost 0 bases and J lost 4 bases. There are 15 residues in the CDR3. Germline-derived CDR1 and CDR2 are SGHRS and YFSETQ. Written as DNA, the CDR3 is TGCGCCAGCAGCTTGGACGGACAGGGGGTTTACGAGCAGTACTTC. The encoded protein is CASSLDGQGVYEQYF.

Turning to this clone: Other DNA sequences in this specimen translate into the identical CDR3. CDR3 residues: CASSLQGGQPQHF. In nucleotides, the CDR3 is TGTGCCAGCAGTTTACAGGGGGGTCAGCCCCAGCATTTT. J is TRBJ1-5 and V is TRBV27, with 7 bases aligning to TRBD1. From germline, CDR1 is MNHEY and CDR2 SMNVEV (reference sequence). Trimming cost V 2 bases and J 6 bases; bases outside gene matches: 1. This CDR3 is built from 13 residues.

The rearrangement joins TRBV19 to TRBJ2-3; tentatively, D is TRBD2 (6 bases). Between the trimmed V and J ends, which lost 10 bases and 1 base, there was a span of 9 bases. From germline, CDR1 is LNHDA and CDR2 SQIVND (reference sequence). The CDR3 is 12 residues long. CDR3 residues: CATREGTDTQYF. CDR3 DNA: TGTGCCACTAGGGAGGGCACAGATACGCAGTATTTT. The whole variable domain, filled in from reference TRBV19 and TRBJ2-3, reads DGGITQSPKYLFRKEGQNVTLSCEQNLNHDAMYWYRQDPGQGLRLIYYSQIVNDFQKGDIAEGYSVSREKKESFPLTVTSAQKNPTAFYLCATREGTDTQYFGPGTRLTVL.

This clone occurred once. V and J are TRBV28 and TRBJ1-5; D not certain. V lost 6 bases, J lost 6 bases, and 15 bases lay in between. CDR3 size: 14 residues. Germline V lookup: CDR1 MDHEN, CDR2 SYDVKM. CDR3 coding DNA: TGTGCCAGCAGAAACGGTGAAGTAGTTCAGCCCCAGCATTTT. Protein product: CASRNGEVVQPQHF.

The rearrangement joins TRBV7-3 to TRBJ2-3, with TRBD2 matching 11 bases. The germline CDR1 and CDR2 sequences are SGHTA and FQGTGA. The CDR3 consists of 15 residues. The junction had 4 bases not matched to a gene; V was cut back by 4 bases and J by 4 bases. The CDR3 nucleotides read TGTGCCAGCAGCTCACTAGCGGGGGCCCCAGATACGCAGTATTTT. Amino acid sequence: CASSSLAGAPDTQYF.

The chain recombines TRBV28 with TRBJ2-3; 9 bases align to TRBD1. CDR1 and CDR2 (germline): MDHEN, SYDVKM. This CDR3 is 16 amino acids long. V shed 5 bases, J shed 0 bases, and the junction held 6 bases outside the gene matches. The CDR3 here is CASSATGGSSTDTQYF. The DNA of the CDR3 is TGTGCCAGCAGTGCCACAGGGGGCTCAAGCACAGATACGCAGTATTTT.

The rearrangement links TRBV6-1 to TRBJ2-1; D call uncertain. The V gene lost 8 bases and the J gene lost 2 bases, with 10 bases spanning the gap. The CDR3 contains 13 residues. CDR1 is MNHNS, CDR2 SASEGT, per germline. DNA of the CDR3: TGTGCCAGCCTGACCCTAGCCTACAATGAGCAGTTCTTC. Its translation is CASLTLAYNEQFF.